The subject of this entry is one TCR beta chain. This entry comes from a study of blood T cell repertoires in COVID-19. For the study at large: T cells, B-cell-depleted T cells, or PBMCs supplied cDNA or gDNA.

As handled by the study authors: Quantification of nucleated cells was approximated via reference gene primer amplification. Method: immunoSEQ multiplex PCR; TCRdb's copy keeps in-frame clones and lacks some. V and J calls and clone size are copied from that table; D and trimming were computed from the DNA. The sample carries over 250,000 clones, roughly 80% recorded once. Looked up from germline, CDR1 is LNHDA and CDR2 is SQIVND (reference sequence). Trimming took off 3 bases at V and 0 bases at J, with 9 bases between the two ends. The CDR3 runs 15 residues. Followed over time, Seattle patients had been enrolled while infection was active.

Sequencing was done on a sample of peripheral blood. V is TRBV19 and J is TRBJ2-1; D remains ambiguous. The TCR was taken from a human donor with COVID-19, enrolled during active disease. The donor label of this sample is uncertain. CDR3 sequence: CASSIQAYSYNEQFF. CDR3 nucleotide sequence: TGTGCCAGTAGTATTCAAGCGTACTCCTACAATGAGCAGTTCTTC.